Listed here are 32 T cell receptor beta chains from one sample, sequenced in a study of identical twins. TCRdb ran MiXCR on the 5' RACE reads and lists one entry per CDR3 protein. In the table there are 200,000 to 250,000 distinct CDR3 sequences, about 7.3% of which are singletons. The same data also went into a second study, on yellow fever vaccine responses in identical twins.

Input material: memory (CD45RO+) T cells sorted from blood. The receptors derive from a woman between 18 and 29 years old in good health.

This rearrangement joins TRBV5-1 to TRBJ2-1; tentative D call: TRBD1 (6 bases). The CDR3 covers 15 residues. The germline V gene has CDR1 SGHRS and CDR2 YFSETQ. V lost 2 bases, J lost 2 bases, and 11 bases lay in between. DNA of the CDR3: TGCGCCAGCAGCTTACAACAGGGAACCTACAATGAGCAGTTCTTC. This gives the protein CASSLQQGTYNEQFF. The full variable domain, rest sourced from reference TRBV5-1 and TRBJ2-1, is KAGVTQTPRYLIKTRGQQVTLSCSPISGHRSVSWYQQTPGQGLQFLFEYFSETQRNKGNFPGRFSGRQFSNSRSEMNVSTLELGDSALYLCASSLQQGTYNEQFFGPGTRLTVL.

This sequence joins TRBV24-1 and TRBJ2-2; 11 nucleotides agree with TRBD2. Germline trimming cut 4 bases from V and 1 base from J; bases unmatched to any gene: 4. This CDR3 has 17 residues. From germline, CDR1 is KGHDR and CDR2 SFDVKD. The CDR3 here is CATSDRGTSGNTGELFF. The CDR3 bases are TGTGCCACCAGTGACCGGGGGACTAGCGGGAACACCGGGGAGCTGTTTTTT.

This clonotype was detected a few times. The genes are TRBV12-3 or TRBV12-4 and TRBJ2-7; D call uncertain. The CDR3 spans 11 residues. Trimming cost V 2 bases and J 6 bases, with 5 bases left between them. CDR3 residues: CASSLKGEQYF. The DNA of the CDR3 is TGTGCCAGCAGTTTAAAGGGCGAGCAGTACTTC.

The J gene is TRBJ1-2, the V gene TRBV2, with D uncertain. Trimming stripped 3 bases from V and 4 bases from J, with 6 bases between. The CDR3 is 12 residues long. Germline V gene sequence: CDR1 SNHLY, CDR2 FYNNEI. The CDR3, as DNA: TGTGCCAGCAGTGATAATCGCTATGGCTACACCTTC. Encoded protein: CASSDNRYGYTF. Filled out from reference TRBV2 and TRBJ1-2, the complete variable domain reads EPEVTQTPSHQVTQMGQEVILRCVPISNHLYFYWYRQILGQKVEFLVSFYNNEISEKSEIFDDQFSVERPDGSNFTLKIRSTKLEDSAMYFCASSDNRYGYTFGSGTRLTVV.

The sample holds many counts of this clonotype. The chain uses TRBV5-1 and TRBJ2-2; 8 nucleotides agree with TRBD1. The CDR3 consists of 15 residues. Germline trimming cut 4 bases from V and 5 bases from J; bases unmatched to any gene: 7. Looked up from germline, CDR1 is SGHRS and CDR2 is YFSETQ. As DNA, the CDR3 is TGCGCCAGCAGCACGGGACAGGCTCCGACCGGGGAGCTGTTTTTT. Translation: CASSTGQAPTGELFF.

This clonotype was detected many times. This chain uses TRBV20-1 with TRBJ1-1, with D uncertain. V shed 0 bases and J shed 3 bases, with 8 bases lying between them. This CDR3 has 13 amino acids. CDR1 and CDR2 from the germline V gene are DFQATT and SNEGSKA (reference sequence). The CDR3 here is CSARDGIDTEAFF. Written as DNA, the CDR3 is TGCAGTGCTAGAGACGGAATCGACACTGAAGCTTTCTTT.

The rearrangement links TRBV24-1 to TRBJ2-1; 10 bases fit TRBD1. Germline V gene sequence: CDR1 KGHDR, CDR2 SFDVKD. CDR3 size: 16 residues. Trimming cost V 2 bases and J 5 bases; bases outside gene matches: 5. The CDR3 DNA sequence: TGTGCCACCAGTGATTCGAGGACAGGGGGTCACAATGAGCAGTTCTTC. This codes for CATSDSRTGGHNEQFF.

The rearrangement uses TRBV20-1 and TRBJ1-6; D gene ambiguous. The germline CDR1 and CDR2 sequences are DFQATT and SNEGSKA (reference sequence). V dropped 3 bases and J dropped 5 bases, with 11 bases sitting between them. This CDR3 contains 14 residues. The CDR3 reads CSARIGKNNSPLHF. In DNA form, the CDR3 reads TGCAGTGCTAGGATAGGGAAGAATAATTCACCCCTCCACTTT.

This clonotype was seen more than once but under ten times. CDR3 nucleotide sequence: TGTGCCAGCAGCGCAGGGCAAATCAATGAGCAGTTCTTC. Translation: CASSAGQINEQFF. The chain carries TRBV7-2 and TRBJ2-1, with D maybe TRBD1 (5 bases). V was shortened by 5 bases and J by 6 bases, with 11 bases between the two germline ends. Germline V lookup: CDR1 SGHTA, CDR2 FQGNSA. This CDR3 has 13 residues.

The chain joins TRBV6-4 to TRBJ2-1; 13 bases map to TRBD2. V was pared by 3 bases and J by 7 bases, with 6 bases of the junction left unmatched. In germline, CDR1 is MRHNA, CDR2 SNTAGT. This CDR3 comprises 16 residues. CDR3 coding DNA: TGTGCCAGCAGTGAACTAGCGGGAGGGCCGGGAAATGAGCAGTTCTTC. Residues: CASSELAGGPGNEQFF.

This chain connects TRBV28 to TRBJ2-3; D is perhaps TRBD2 (5 bases). CDR3 length equals 12 residues. V dropped 7 bases and J dropped 2 bases, with 7 bases sitting between them. Germline values: CDR1 MDHEN, CDR2 SYDVKM. CDR3 protein: CASIGNTDTQYF. The CDR3 DNA sequence: TGTGCCAGCATCGGGAACACAGATACGCAGTATTTT.

The genes are TRBV6-1 and TRBJ1-6, with D unclear. CDR3 length: 14 residues. Germline CDR1 is MNHNS and CDR2 is SASEGT. Trimming removed 7 bases at V and 15 bases at J, with 22 bases between. CDR3 nucleotides: TGTGCCAGCACCGACTCGGGGAGAACTCAGATCCTCCACTTT. Translating gives CASTDSGRTQILHF.

Turning to this clonotype: Just one base apart from a much larger clone, this may be a read error. The chain employs TRBV20-1 and TRBJ2-5; weak D call: TRBD2 (5 bases). Germline loops: CDR1 DFQATT, CDR2 SNEGSKA (reference sequence). The CDR3 is made up of 17 amino acids. CDR3 in amino acids: CSARGVGKGLFGEIQYF. The CDR3 nucleotides read TGCAGTGCTAGAGGGGTCGGAAAGGGTCTATTCGGGGAGATCCAGTACTTC.

This chain uses TRBV24-1 with TRBJ2-1; 10 bases are a match to TRBD2. This CDR3 comprises 16 residues. Germline values: CDR1 KGHDR, CDR2 SFDVKD. V was clipped by 2 bases and J by 10 bases; unmatched bases: 10. The CDR3 DNA sequence: TGTGCCACCAGTGATTGGGGGGCTAGCGGGAGTGCCGAGCAGTTCTTC. It specifies CATSDWGASGSAEQFF.

In its sample, this clonotype ranks as medium-sized. CDR3 residues: CASSLYGSFEAFF. CDR3 nucleotide sequence: TGCGCCAGCAGCTTGTACGGATCCTTCGAAGCTTTCTTT. This chain connects TRBV5-1 to TRBJ1-1; no clear D gene. V shed 1 base and J shed 8 bases, with 12 bases lying between them. The length of the CDR3 is 13 residues. CDR1 is SGHRS and CDR2 is YFSETQ in the germline V gene.

This clonotype was counted a few times. The rearrangement links TRBV20-1 to TRBJ2-7, with 7 bases aligning to TRBD2. This CDR3 is 16 amino acids long. Per germline, CDR1 DFQATT and CDR2 SNEGSKA (reference sequence). J was trimmed by 3 bases and V by 0 bases; bases with no gene match: 11. Written as DNA, the CDR3 is TGCAGTGCTAGAGATCCGTTAGGCGGGAGAGGCTACGAGCAGTACTTC. This translates into CSARDPLGGRGYEQYF.

The J gene is TRBJ1-6, the V gene TRBV2; the D gene is possibly TRBD1 (6 bases). The length of the CDR3 is 15 residues. Germline V gene data show CDR1 as SNHLY and CDR2 as FYNNEI. V lost 7 bases to trimming and J lost 9 bases, with 19 bases between them. The CDR3, as DNA: TGTGCCAGCACCCTAGGAGGCGGGGGCGTTTCACCCCTCCACTTT. Translated: CASTLGGGGVSPLHF.

There are many counts of this clonotype. In DNA form, the CDR3 reads TGTGCCATCAGTGTTTCGGGACTAGCGGGAGGAGGTGAGACCCAGTACTTC. Amino acid sequence: CAISVSGLAGGGETQYF. The chain has TRBV10-3 and TRBJ2-5, with 15 bases matching TRBD2. The CDR3 loop spans 17 amino acids. Trimming cost V 4 bases and J 5 bases; bases outside gene matches: 8. Germline CDR1 is ENHRY and CDR2 is SYGVKD.

The sample holds a few counts of this clonotype. The gene calls are TRBV12-3 or TRBV12-4 and TRBJ1-3; D not resolved. V gave up 0 bases and J gave up 8 bases, with 8 bases separating them. The CDR3 consists of 13 residues. This chain's CDR3 is CASSLAVRDTIYF. As DNA, the CDR3 is TGTGCCAGCAGTTTAGCGGTGAGGGACACCATATATTTT.

This clonotype was observed many times. This chain joins TRBV18 and TRBJ2-2; D is perhaps TRBD2 (5 bases). Germline loops: CDR1 KGHSH, CDR2 LQKENI. The CDR3 runs to 12 residues. Trimming cost V 3 bases and J 10 bases, with 9 bases left between them. This CDR3 is CASSPSGMELFF. In nucleotides, the CDR3 is TGTGCCAGCTCACCGTCGGGGATGGAGCTGTTTTTT.

The V and J genes are TRBV3-1 and TRBJ2-1; TRBD2 aligns across 7 bases. The germline CDR1 and CDR2 sequences are LGHDT and YNNKEL (reference sequence). V shed 10 bases and J 2 bases; nucleotides not matched to a gene: 11. CDR3 length equals 15 residues. The CDR3 DNA follows: TGTGCCACCTGCCAAGTGGCGGGAGCCTACAATGAGCAGTTCTTC. This gives the protein CATCQVAGAYNEQFF.

This clonotype was counted at least ten times. V is TRBV24-1 and J is TRBJ2-3; possibly TRBD1 for D (5 bases). Trimming cost V 0 bases and J 5 bases, with 8 bases left between them. Germline values: CDR1 KGHDR, CDR2 SFDVKD. The CDR3 contains 14 residues. CDR3 DNA sequence: TGTGCCACCAGTGATTTGCGAACAGGAGATACGCAGTATTTT. This encodes CATSDLRTGDTQYF.

This clonotype was observed a handful of times. The V gene is TRBV28, the J gene TRBJ1-6, with TRBD1 matching over 7 bases. CDR1 is MDHEN and CDR2 is SYDVKM in the germline V gene. V shed 1 base, J shed 8 bases, and the junction held 14 bases outside the gene matches. This CDR3 region has 18 residues. CDR3 amino acids: CASSLSGGNLVYHSPLHF. CDR3 DNA: TGTGCCAGCAGTTTATCAGGGGGTAACCTGGTGTATCATTCACCCCTCCACTTT.

This clonotype was recorded at least ten times. The gene calls are TRBV6-1 and TRBJ2-2; no definite D call. Trimming cost V 7 bases and J 2 bases, with 8 bases left between them. Germline assignment: CDR1 MNHNS and CDR2 SASEGT. This CDR3 spans 13 amino acids. The CDR3, as DNA: TGTGCCAGCAAACTAATTAACACCGGGGAGCTGTTTTTT. Its protein product is CASKLINTGELFF.

Many counts were recorded for this clonotype. V is TRBV20-1 and J is TRBJ2-5; TRBD2 aligns across 9 bases. Germline V gives CDR1 DFQATT, CDR2 SNEGSKA (reference sequence). The length of the CDR3 is 14 residues. The V gene end was trimmed by 5 bases and the J gene end by 5 bases; junction bases not matched to a gene: 9. CDR3 sequence: CSALPGLAYETQYF. The CDR3 DNA reads as TGCAGTGCTCTACCGGGACTAGCATACGAGACCCAGTACTTC.

This clonotype showed up many times. V gene TRBV10-3 combines with J gene TRBJ2-3, with unresolved D. This CDR3 region has 15 residues. Germline V gene data show CDR1 as ENHRY and CDR2 as SYGVKD. The ends were cut back, 3 bases at V and 2 bases at J, with 12 bases in the middle. Written as DNA, the CDR3 is TGTGCCATCAGTGACTCGGAGACTTACACAGATACGCAGTATTTT. Translated, it gives CAISDSETYTDTQYF.

This clonotype appeared a few times. The rearrangement joins TRBV6-1 to TRBJ2-1; D may be TRBD1 or TRBD2 (5 bases each). Deletions cut 2 bases from V and 13 bases from J, with 9 bases between. The CDR3 totals 11 residues. Germline assignment: CDR1 MNHNS and CDR2 SASEGT. The CDR3 spells CASSEWDGQFF. The CDR3 DNA reads as TGTGCCAGCAGTGAATGGGACGGACAGTTCTTC.

This clonotype was counted at least ten times. The chain joins TRBV3-1 to TRBJ2-2; 7 bases agree with TRBD1. V shed 0 bases and J 4 bases; nucleotides not matched to a gene: 2. Germline V gene data show CDR1 as LGHDT and CDR2 as YNNKEL (reference sequence). This CDR3 has 15 amino acids. This chain's CDR3 is CASSQEGTVTGELFF. The CDR3 DNA reads TGTGCCAGCAGCCAAGAGGGGACAGTCACCGGGGAGCTGTTTTTT.

V usage is TRBV12-3 or TRBV12-4 and J usage is TRBJ1-2, with TRBD1 as a possible D gene (6 bases). Trimming pared 3 bases from V and 2 bases from J, leaving 10 bases between. This CDR3 region has 14 residues. The chain's CDR3 is CASSFGGANYGYTF. The CDR3 DNA sequence: TGTGCCAGCAGTTTTGGGGGCGCGAACTATGGCTACACCTTC.

At least ten counts were recorded for this clonotype. This CDR3 is CASSEAILEGNQPQHF. The CDR3 DNA is TGTGCCAGCAGTGAAGCTATCCTTGAGGGCAATCAGCCCCAGCATTTT. This sequence joins TRBV6-1 and TRBJ1-5, with D hard to call. Trimming pared 0 bases from V and 2 bases from J, leaving 11 bases between. Germline-derived CDR1 and CDR2 are MNHNS and SASEGT. The length of the CDR3 is 16 residues.

This clonotype was detected a few times. The chain is built from TRBV24-1 and TRBJ1-2, with D possibly being TRBD1 (5 bases). The CDR3 covers 14 residues. V dropped 7 bases and J dropped 0 bases, with 11 bases sitting between them. The V gene's germline CDR1 is KGHDR and CDR2 SFDVKD. The CDR3 DNA sequence: TGTGCCACCAGCGACGGGACCACTAACTATGGCTACACCTTC. It is translated as CATSDGTTNYGYTF.

This clonotype appeared a few times. The chain carries TRBV20-1 and TRBJ1-1; possible D gene TRBD1, 5 bases. Deletions cut 6 bases from V and 11 bases from J, with 16 bases between. This CDR3 region has 11 residues. Per the germline V gene, CDR1 is DFQATT and CDR2 is SNEGSKA (reference sequence). The CDR3 DNA follows: TGCAGTGCCAGGGACGCCCCTGGTGCTTTCTTT. It translates to CSARDAPGAFF.